The clone carrying this TCR beta chain was counted between two and nine times. The protocol was immunoSEQ multiplex PCR, while the TCRdb copy is restricted to in-frame clones and leaves out a portion. The data show about a million clones, about 76% seen once. The source of the sample is a study of shared clonotypes between healthy human individuals. The ends lost 2 bases at V and 5 bases at J; junction bases unmatched: 6. Germline CDR1 and CDR2: SGHAT and FQNNGV. There are 15 residues in the CDR3. Source material: memory CD4+ T cells sorted from blood. Subset noted: CD45RA-negative fraction. This sequence was found in a man aged 18 to 29 in good health. The J gene is TRBJ2-5, the V gene TRBV11-2, with 9 bases lining up with TRBD1. The CDR3 DNA follows: TGTGCCAGCAGCTTATTAACAGGGGGCTTGGAGACCCAGTACTTC. As protein: CASSLLTGGLETQYF.